These T cell receptor beta chains were read from a single sample in a study of CD8 T cells in Susac syndrome. TCRdb passed the immunoSEQ multiplex PCR reads through MiXCR, listing each CDR3 protein once. In the table there are more than 130,000 distinct CDR3 sequences, 94% of which are singletons. The sample taken for sequencing was CD8+ T cells from PBMCs. The receptor set was obtained from a human donor in good health. The CDR3 runs from the conserved cysteine through the conserved F or W. A D gene is named only where the DNA matches it firmly.

d_gene	v_gene	j_gene	CDR3aa	CDR3nt
.	TRBV9	TRBJ1-1	CASSVDKVGDSPFF	TGTGCCAGCAGCGTAGACAAGGTCGGGGATTCCCCCTTCTTT
TRBD1	TRBV13	TRBJ2-2	CASRTGVYTGELFF	TGTGCCTCCCGGACAGGGGTCTACACCGGGGAGCTGTTTTTT
TRBD2	TRBV7-9	TRBJ2-1	CASSFTSGRNNEQFF	TGTGCCAGCAGCTTTACTAGCGGGAGAAATAATGAGCAGTTCTTC
.	TRBV4-2	TRBJ2-5	CASSHGGETQYF	TGTGCCAGCAGCCATGGGGGTGAGACCCAGTACTTC
.	TRBV30	TRBJ2-2	CAWSGPYTGELFF	TGTGCCTGGAGTGGGCCTTACACCGGGGAGCTGTTTTTT
.	TRBV3-1	TRBJ2-1	CASSQDVSRSSYNEQFF	TGTGCCAGCAGCCAAGACGTCTCAAGGTCGTCCTACAATGAGCAGTTCTTC
.	TRBV19	TRBJ2-1	CASSIDGYEQFF	TGTGCCAGTAGTATAGACGGCTATGAGCAGTTCTTC
TRBD1	TRBV30	TRBJ1-1	CAWGQGAGSDTEAFF	TGTGCCTGGGGACAGGGGGCCGGGTCTGACACTGAAGCTTTCTTT
TRBD2	TRBV3-1	TRBJ2-1	CASSQELSGSFYNEQFF	TGTGCCAGCAGCCAAGAGTTGAGCGGGAGTTTTTACAATGAGCAGTTCTTC
TRBD1	TRBV7-9	TRBJ1-5	CASSLGTGEISNQPQHF	TGTGCCAGCAGCCTCGGGACAGGGGAAATAAGCAATCAGCCCCAGCATTTT